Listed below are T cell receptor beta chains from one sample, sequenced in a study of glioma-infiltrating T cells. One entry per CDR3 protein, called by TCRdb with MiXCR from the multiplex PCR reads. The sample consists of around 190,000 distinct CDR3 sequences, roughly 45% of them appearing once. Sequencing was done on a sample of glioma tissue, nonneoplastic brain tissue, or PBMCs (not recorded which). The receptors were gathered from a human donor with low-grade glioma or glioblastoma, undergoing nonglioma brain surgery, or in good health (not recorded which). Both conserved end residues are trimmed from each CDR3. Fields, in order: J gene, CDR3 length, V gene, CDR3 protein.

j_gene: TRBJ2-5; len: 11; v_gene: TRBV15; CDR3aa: ATSRDLQETQY
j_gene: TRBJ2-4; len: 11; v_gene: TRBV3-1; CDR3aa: ASSQVTTSGQD
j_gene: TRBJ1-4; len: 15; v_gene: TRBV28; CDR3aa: ASSLVSGTATNEKLF
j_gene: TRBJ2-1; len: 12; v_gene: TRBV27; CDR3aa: ASSSQTYYNEQF
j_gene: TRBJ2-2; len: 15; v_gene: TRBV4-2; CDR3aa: ASSQDETSSYTGELF
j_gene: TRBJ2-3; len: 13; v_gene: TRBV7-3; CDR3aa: ASSLLGLFTDTQY
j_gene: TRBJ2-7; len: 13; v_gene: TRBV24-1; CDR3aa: ATSDSTWAGEEQY
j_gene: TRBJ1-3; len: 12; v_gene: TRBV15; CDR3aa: AKSRTENGNTIY
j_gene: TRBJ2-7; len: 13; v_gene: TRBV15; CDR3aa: ATSAERASSYEQY
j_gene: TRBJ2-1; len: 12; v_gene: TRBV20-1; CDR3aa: NARDRLGRNEQF
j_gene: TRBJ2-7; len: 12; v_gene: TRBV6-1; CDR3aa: ASSRDGETYEQY
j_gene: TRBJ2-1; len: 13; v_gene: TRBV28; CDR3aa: ASSTPTGGYNEQF
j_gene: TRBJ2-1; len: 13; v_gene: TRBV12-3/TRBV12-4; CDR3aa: ASSSTSSGYNEQF
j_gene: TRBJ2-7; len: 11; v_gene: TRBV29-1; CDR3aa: SIVGTAGGEQY
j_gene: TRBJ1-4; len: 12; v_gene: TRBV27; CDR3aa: ASSDDTAYEKLF
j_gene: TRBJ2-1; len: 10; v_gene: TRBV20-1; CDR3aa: SASYRGYEQF
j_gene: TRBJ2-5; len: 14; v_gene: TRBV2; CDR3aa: ASSEPRGWSQETQY
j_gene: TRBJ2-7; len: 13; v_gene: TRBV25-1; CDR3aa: ASSGPSGRTYEQY
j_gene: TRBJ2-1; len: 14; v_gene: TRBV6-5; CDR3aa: ASSHQTGPVYNEQF
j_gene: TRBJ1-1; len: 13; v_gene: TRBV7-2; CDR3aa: VSSLPGQPNTEAF
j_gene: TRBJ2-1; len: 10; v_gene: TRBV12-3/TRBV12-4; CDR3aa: ASRRTRPEQF
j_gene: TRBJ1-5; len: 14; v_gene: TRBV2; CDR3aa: ASGQGLGGSNQPQH
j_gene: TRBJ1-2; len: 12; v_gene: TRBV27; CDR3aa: ASSSTGEAGGYT
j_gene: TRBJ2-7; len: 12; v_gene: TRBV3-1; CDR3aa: ASSPLLAGYEQY
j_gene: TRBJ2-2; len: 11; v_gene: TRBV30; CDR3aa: AWMGSDTGELF
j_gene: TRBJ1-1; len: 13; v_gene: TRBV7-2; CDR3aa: ASTPVQGLNTEAF
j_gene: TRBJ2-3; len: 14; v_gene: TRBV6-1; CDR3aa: ASSSVGPSSTNTQY
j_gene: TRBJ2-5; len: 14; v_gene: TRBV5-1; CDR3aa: ASSLELAGDGETQY
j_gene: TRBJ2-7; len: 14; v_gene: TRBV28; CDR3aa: ASSFRRFGGSYEQY
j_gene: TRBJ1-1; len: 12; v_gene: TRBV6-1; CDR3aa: ASSEEILGNEAF
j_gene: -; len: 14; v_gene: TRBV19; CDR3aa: ASSMPPPEGTNKQF
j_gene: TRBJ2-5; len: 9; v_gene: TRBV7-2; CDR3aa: ASSSKETQY
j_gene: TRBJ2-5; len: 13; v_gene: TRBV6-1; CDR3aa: ASTGTSVVMETQY
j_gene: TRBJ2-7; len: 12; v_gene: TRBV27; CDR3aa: ASSFGPLDEEQY
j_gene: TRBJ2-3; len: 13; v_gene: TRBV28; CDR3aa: ASSQGTRLTDTQY
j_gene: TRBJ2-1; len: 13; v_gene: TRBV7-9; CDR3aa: ASSSGRISQDEQF
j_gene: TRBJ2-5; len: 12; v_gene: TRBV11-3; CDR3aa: ASSLGAALETQY
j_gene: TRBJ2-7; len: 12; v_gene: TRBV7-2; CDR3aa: ASSFTAPGLEQY
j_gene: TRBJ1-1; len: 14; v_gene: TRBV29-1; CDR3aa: SVGWRGTRKNTEAF
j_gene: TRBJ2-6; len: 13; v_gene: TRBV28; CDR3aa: ASSLDQGEANVLT
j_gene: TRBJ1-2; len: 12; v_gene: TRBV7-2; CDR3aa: ASTRRAGGPLDT
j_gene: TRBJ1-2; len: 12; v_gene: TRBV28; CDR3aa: ASSRLGPNYGYT
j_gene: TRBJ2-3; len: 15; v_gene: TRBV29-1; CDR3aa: SVGLRGRASSTDTQY
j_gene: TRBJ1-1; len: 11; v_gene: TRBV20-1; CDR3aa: SAQSDRATEAF
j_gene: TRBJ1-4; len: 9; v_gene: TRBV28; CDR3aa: AGRTGEKLF
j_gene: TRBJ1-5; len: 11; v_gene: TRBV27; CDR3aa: ASSANSYQPQH
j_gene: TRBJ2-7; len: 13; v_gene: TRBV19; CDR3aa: ASSISSGWFYEQY
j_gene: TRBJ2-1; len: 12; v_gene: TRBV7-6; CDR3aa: ASSLGVNSDEQF
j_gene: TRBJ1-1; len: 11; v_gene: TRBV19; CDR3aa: ASSIWLNTEAF
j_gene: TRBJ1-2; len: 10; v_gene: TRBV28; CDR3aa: ASSSQGYGYT